This TCR beta chain was sequenced during a study of identical twins. Study-wide points: It was cross-sectional statistical analysis, not following the same donors, that the conclusions relied on.

Donors were all healthy Caucasians. This clonotype was counted many times. Its cognate antigen is unknown. V gave up 2 bases and J gave up 2 bases, with 8 bases separating them. Germline-derived CDR1 and CDR2 are SQVTM and ANQGSEA. CDR3 length equals 13 residues. After template switching added a universal primer site, the resulting cDNA carried unique molecular identifiers. TCRdb ran MiXCR on the 5' RACE reads and lists one entry per CDR3 protein. The data show roughly 1,500,000 distinct CDR3 sequences, about 30% seen once. The source material was cord blood. The chain is built from TRBV29-1 and TRBJ2-3; D is ambiguous. The source of this sequence is a newborn girl in good health. CDR3 nucleotide sequence: TGCAGCGTTGAATTCAGGAACACAGATACGCAGTATTTT. This codes for CSVEFRNTDTQYF.